These 20 T cell receptor beta chains came from one sample sequenced in a study of OX40 agonist ivuxolimab in advanced cancers. TCRdb's copy holds only in-frame clones and misses some; the assay was immunoSEQ multiplex PCR. Of about 83,000 clones listed, approximately 90% are singletons. This sample comprised CD4+ or CD8+ T cells sorted from blood, obtained in a trial of the OX40 agonist ivuxolimab. The receptors stem from an adult with an advanced solid tumor such as melanoma, head and neck, liver or kidney cancer.

The J gene is TRBJ1-2, the V gene TRBV5-1; 7 nucleotides align to TRBD1. The trim removed 5 bases at V and 2 bases at J, leaving 0 bases unmatched. This CDR3 has 12 residues. The germline V gene encodes CDR1 SGHRS and CDR2 YFSETQ. Here the CDR3 DNA reads TGCGCCAGCAGACAGGGGAACTATGGCTACACCTTC. It codes for CASRQGNYGYTF. The variable domain in full, with the rest retrieved from reference TRBV5-1 and TRBJ1-2, is KAGVTQTPRYLIKTRGQQVTLSCSPISGHRSVSWYQQTPGQGLQFLFEYFSETQRNKGNFPGRFSGRQFSNSRSEMNVSTLELGDSALYLCASRQGNYGYTFGSGTRLTVV.

The V gene is TRBV30, the J gene TRBJ2-1, with 7 bases fitting TRBD2. The CDR3 runs to 12 residues. Germline CDR1 reads GTSNPN; CDR2 reads SVGIG (reference sequence). V shed 0 bases, J shed 9 bases, and the junction held 2 bases outside the gene matches. The CDR3 DNA reads as TGTGCCTGGAGTGTCCCTAGCGGTGAGCAGTTCTTC. Translating it yields CAWSVPSGEQFF.

V usage is TRBV5-8 and J usage is TRBJ2-5; a possible D gene is TRBD2 (6 bases). V lost 5 bases to trimming and J lost 0 bases, with 14 bases between them. Per germline, CDR1 SGHTS and CDR2 YDEGEE. The CDR3 has 15 residues. CDR3 DNA: TGTGCCAGCAGTCTGGGACTGCAGAACCAAGAGACCCAGTACTTC. Protein product: CASSLGLQNQETQYF.

J is TRBJ1-4 and V is TRBV5-1, with D hard to call. This CDR3 is 16 amino acids long. V was pared by 0 bases and J by 4 bases, with 13 bases between. CDR1 SGHRS and CDR2 YFSETQ come from the germline V gene. CDR3 coding DNA: TGCGCCAGCAGCTTGGGGCTCGCGACATATAATGAAAAACTGTTTTTT. It translates to CASSLGLATYNEKLFF.

This chain joins TRBV21-1 and TRBJ2-7; TRBD2 is the table's D call, not checked against the DNA. TRBV21-1 is tagged as a pseudogene. CDR3 size: 16 residues. In DNA, the CDR3 is TGTGCCAGCAGCTCGACGACTAGCGGGACCTCTTACGAGCAGTACTTC. Translating it yields CASSSTTSGTSYEQYF.

The chain joins TRBV6-6 to TRBJ1-5, with no clear D. This CDR3 region has 13 residues. Germline V gene data show CDR1 as MNHNY and CDR2 as SVGAGI (reference sequence). The ends were cut back, 8 bases at V and 0 bases at J, with 8 bases in the middle. The CDR3 loop reads CASVPHSNQPQHF. CDR3 DNA: TGTGCCAGCGTCCCCCATAGCAATCAGCCCCAGCATTTT.

This clone was seen a single time. The chain carries TRBV5-1 and TRBJ1-4; TRBD1 aligns across 10 bases. Germline V CDR1 and CDR2: SGHRS, YFSETQ. Trimming took 2 bases from V and 7 from J; bases not matched to a gene: 2. This CDR3 has 14 amino acids. As DNA, the CDR3 is TGCGCCAGCAGCTTTGGGGACAGGGGTGAAAAACTGTTTTTT. Translation: CASSFGDRGEKLFF.

The V call is TRBV28, the J call TRBJ2-7; either TRBD1 or TRBD2 may fit D (5 bases each). Germline V gene sequence: CDR1 MDHEN, CDR2 SYDVKM. This CDR3 spans 13 amino acids. Trimming stripped 9 bases from V and 0 bases from J, with 12 bases between. The CDR3 DNA sequence: TGTGCCAGTACACCCGGGGCCTCCTACGAGCAGTACTTC. It yields the protein CASTPGASYEQYF. Variable domain in full (rest from reference TRBV28 and TRBJ2-7): DVKVTQSSRYLVKRTGEKVFLECVQDMDHENMFWYRQDPGLGLRLIYFSYDVKMKEKGDIPEGYSVSREKKERFSLILESASTNQTSMYLCASTPGASYEQYFGPGTRLTVT.

The chain employs TRBV10-3 and TRBJ2-1; D ambiguous. Trimming pared 0 bases from V and 0 bases from J, leaving 3 bases between. Germline V gene lookup returns CDR1 ENHRY and CDR2 SYGVKD. There are 14 residues in the CDR3. Here the CDR3 DNA reads TGTGCCATCAGTGAGTCTAGCTCCTACAATGAGCAGTTCTTC. Amino acid sequence: CAISESSSYNEQFF.

The rearrangement uses TRBV5-6 and TRBJ1-5; possible D gene TRBD1, 5 bases. CDR1 SGHDT and CDR2 YYEEEE come from the germline V gene. This CDR3 region has 15 residues. Trimming removed 4 bases from V and 4 bases from J, with 15 bases in between. The DNA of the CDR3 is TGTGCCAGCAGCCCCACCCCAGGGCCTAATCAGCCCCAGCATTTT. This encodes CASSPTPGPNQPQHF. Drawing the rest from reference TRBV5-6 and TRBJ1-5, the complete variable domain is DAGVTQSPTHLIKTRGQQVTLRCSPKSGHDTVSWYQQALGQGPQFIFQYYEEEERQRGNFPDRFSGHQFPNYSSELNVNALLLGDSALYLCASSPTPGPNQPQHFGDGTRLSIL.

The gene calls are TRBV6-5 and TRBJ2-1; D is unresolved. The CDR3 loop spans 11 amino acids. Between the trimmed V and J ends, which lost 10 bases and 4 bases, there was a span of 8 bases. Germline loops: CDR1 MNHEY, CDR2 SVGAGI. Written as DNA, the CDR3 is TGTGCCACTTACGAGTACAATGAGCAGTTCTTC. Its protein is CATYEYNEQFF.

This clone was detected only once. The chain uses TRBV11-2 and TRBJ2-7; 8 bases are a match to TRBD1. CDR1 SGHAT and CDR2 FQNNGV come from the germline V gene. Trimming cost V 5 bases and J 6 bases; bases outside gene matches: 6. The CDR3 is 13 residues long. CDR3 nucleotides: TGTGCCAGCAGCCCTTGGACAGGGTCCGAGCAGTACTTC. It codes for CASSPWTGSEQYF.

The chain uses TRBV7-2 and TRBJ1-2; 10 bases align to TRBD1. Germline V CDR1 and CDR2: SGHTA, FQGNSA. This CDR3 is 17 amino acids long. The junction had 10 bases not matched to a gene; V was cut back by 4 bases and J by 2 bases. CDR3 sequence reads: CASSSPGPGQGNYGYTF. In nucleotides, the CDR3 is TGTGCCAGCAGCTCGCCGGGACCGGGACAGGGGAACTATGGCTACACCTTC. The full variable domain, in which reference TRBV7-2 and TRBJ1-2 provide the parts outside the CDR3, is GAGVSQSPSNKVTEKGKDVELRCDPISGHTALYWYRQSLGQGLEFLIYFQGNSAPDKSGLPSDRFSAERTGGSVSTLTIQRTQQEDSAVYLCASSSPGPGQGNYGYTFGSGTRLTVV.

The V and J genes are TRBV11-2 and TRBJ2-1; TRBD1 aligns across 10 bases. The CDR3 has 17 residues. In germline, CDR1 is SGHAT, CDR2 FQNNGV. J lost 7 bases, V lost 4 bases, and 13 bases had no gene match. CDR3 bases: TGTGCCAGCAGCTCCCTATCCCGACAGGGGGCGGGAAATGAGCAGTTCTTC. Its protein product is CASSSLSRQGAGNEQFF.

The chain has TRBV5-4 and TRBJ1-3; 8 bases agree with TRBD1. CDR1 is SGHNT, CDR2 YYREEE, per germline (reference sequence). V was clipped by 4 bases and J by 4 bases; unmatched bases: 7. The CDR3 totals 15 residues. The CDR3 bases are TGTGCCAGCAGCGACAGGGGATTAGGAGGAAACACCATATATTTT. Its protein product is CASSDRGLGGNTIYF.

The rearrangement links TRBV19 to TRBJ2-1, with 8 bases lining up with TRBD1. CDR3 length equals 16 residues. V was clipped by 3 bases and J by 9 bases; unmatched bases: 13. Germline assignment: CDR1 LNHDA and CDR2 SQIVND (reference sequence). CDR3 coding DNA: TGTGCCAGTAGTATCCACTCCCCGACAGGGGTGGGTGAGCAGTTCTTC. The encoded protein is CASSIHSPTGVGEQFF.

The chain employs TRBV19 and TRBJ1-5, with 7 bases identical to TRBD1. V was clipped by 6 bases and J by 4 bases; unmatched bases: 3. The CDR3 extends over 13 amino acids. Germline lookup yields CDR1 LNHDA and CDR2 SQIVND (reference sequence). This CDR3 reads CASRRQGNQPQHF. The DNA for the CDR3 is TGTGCCAGTAGGAGACAGGGTAATCAGCCCCAGCATTTT.

The rearrangement uses TRBV30 and TRBJ2-5, with TRBD2 matching over 15 bases. V lost 3 bases and J lost 5; bases outside the gene matches: 10. The CDR3 extends over 17 amino acids. Germline V gives CDR1 GTSNPN, CDR2 SVGIG (reference sequence). The CDR3 loop reads CAWSQGLAGGPLETQYF. In DNA, the CDR3 is TGTGCCTGGAGCCAAGGACTAGCGGGAGGGCCGTTGGAGACCCAGTACTTC.

V gene TRBV6-4 combines with J gene TRBJ1-1; tentatively, D is TRBD1 (6 bases). In germline, CDR1 is MRHNA, CDR2 SNTAGT. This CDR3 has 15 amino acids. The germline V and J ends were trimmed by 7 bases and 4 bases, with 19 bases remaining between them. This CDR3 is CASKSEGGQGTEAFF. CDR3 coding DNA: TGTGCCAGCAAAAGTGAAGGGGGTCAGGGCACTGAAGCTTTCTTT.

The chain has TRBV6-6 and TRBJ1-1; D unclear. This CDR3 is 12 amino acids long. In germline, CDR1 is MNHNY, CDR2 SVGAGI (reference sequence). V lost 11 bases to trimming and J lost 1 base, with 11 bases between them. CDR3 in amino acids: CAARQPNTEAFF. CDR3 sequence (DNA): TGTGCCGCGCGGCAGCCGAACACTGAAGCTTTCTTT.